The subject of this entry is one T cell receptor (beta chain). Antigen specificity is unknown. Here immunoSEQ multiplex PCR was the method, and the copy in TCRdb shows in-frame clones only, minus some. The sample holds 10,000 to 15,000 clones, roughly a third seen once. CDR1 is SGHVS and CDR2 is FNYEAQ in the germline V gene. The CDR3 length is 16 residues. V gave up 5 bases and J gave up 2 bases, with 19 bases separating them. These data belong to a study of radiation and T cells in renal cell carcinoma. Treatment described: 15 Gy SBRT to primary tumor, nephrectomy 4 weeks later. Regarding the study as a whole: From baseline, blood top tumor clonotypes peaked at 2 weeks post-radiation. Dominant CDR3 motifs were more common in irradiated tumors than controls. Compared with controls, irradiated tumors showed greater TCR clonality.

This receptor was identified in a man between 60 and 75 years old with renal cell carcinoma. The genes are TRBV7-6 and TRBJ2-7; tentatively, D is TRBD1 (6 bases). The sequencing here drew on tumor tissue, taken from a patient whose treatment included radiotherapy and nephrectomy. This CDR3 is CASSPIERQATYEQYF. As DNA, the CDR3 is TGTGCCAGCAGCCCTATAGAACGACAGGCCACCTACGAGCAGTACTTC.